This entry lists 18 T cell receptor beta chains sequenced from one sample in a study of metastatic and nonmetastatic thyroid tumors. None of the patients had undergone any treatment ahead of thyroid surgery. TCRdb redid the clone calls on the PCR reads using MiXCR. The data hold 30,000 or so clones, with around a fifth observed a single time. Sequences were obtained from blood. The origin of the receptors is a female donor with papillary thyroid cancer or a benign thyroid nodule (not recorded which). Some clones in this sample may be carry-over from other donors' samples.

J is TRBJ2-5 and V is TRBV18; 7 bases align to TRBD2. Trimming took 1 base from V and 11 from J; bases not matched to a gene: 19. This CDR3 has 17 residues. Germline V gives CDR1 KGHSH, CDR2 LQKENI. CDR3 in amino acids: CASSPLNRGVIQERQYF. In DNA, the CDR3 is TGTGCCAGCTCACCACTGAATCGGGGGGTGATCCAAGAGAGACAGTACTTC.

This clone was counted between two and nine times. The V and J genes are TRBV6-2 or TRBV6-3 and TRBJ1-1; D is undetermined. CDR1 and CDR2 from the germline V gene are MNHEY and SVGEGT. The V and J ends lost 7 bases and 1 base respectively, with 7 bases between them. The CDR3 totals 12 residues. In DNA, the CDR3 is TGTGCCAGCATCTCCGGGAACACTGAAGCTTTCTTT. Its translation: CASISGNTEAFF.

This clone was seen only a few times. V usage is TRBV19 and J usage is TRBJ2-3; maybe TRBD2 (6 bases). The CDR3 is made up of 15 amino acids. The germline gives CDR1 LNHDA, CDR2 SQIVND (reference sequence). Trimming left V 6 bases short and J 8 bases short, with 21 bases between. CDR3 sequence reads: CASSPPGLIQATQYF. The CDR3 region has the DNA TGTGCCAGTAGCCCGCCGGGACTCATCCAGGCTACGCAGTATTTT.

This clone was observed a handful of times. The J gene is TRBJ2-1, the V gene TRBV24-1; no firm D call. The germline gives CDR1 KGHDR, CDR2 SFDVKD. Trimming removed 0 bases from V and 5 bases from J, with 13 bases in between. The CDR3 runs to 16 residues. DNA of the CDR3: TGTGCCACCAGTGATTTGGGACCTACGCACCACAATGAGCAGTTCTTC. Amino acid sequence: CATSDLGPTHHNEQFF.

This clone was detected only a few times. The chain combines TRBV28 with TRBJ1-2; D not certain. Germline V gene data show CDR1 as MDHEN and CDR2 as SYDVKM. The CDR3 extends over 13 amino acids. With 3 bases removed from V and 4 bases from J, the gap between germline ends came to 9 bases. The CDR3 loop is CASSFSKSYGYTF. For the CDR3, the DNA is TGTGCCAGCAGTTTTTCGAAAAGCTATGGCTACACCTTC.

V and J are TRBV7-6 and TRBJ2-2; no clear D. The CDR3 extends over 16 amino acids. Trimming took off 2 bases at V and 6 bases at J, with 16 bases between the two ends. From germline, CDR1 is SGHVS and CDR2 FNYEAQ. The CDR3 nucleotides are TGTGCCAGCAGCTTAAGCCGGCCCGAGGCCGCCGGGGAGCTGTTTTTT. Its translation is CASSLSRPEAAGELFF.

This clone was found many times. The chain employs TRBV30 and TRBJ1-2, with D unresolved. The CDR3 consists of 15 residues. The V gene's germline CDR1 is GTSNPN and CDR2 SVGIG (reference sequence). Trimming cost V 0 bases and J 2 bases, with 13 bases left between them. CDR3 DNA: TGTGCCTGGAGTGTATCAGGTGCGGCGAACTATGGCTACACCTTC. It yields the protein CAWSVSGAANYGYTF.

The chain joins TRBV20-1 to TRBJ2-7, with no clear D. CDR3 length equals 10 residues. Germline V gene data show CDR1 as DFQATT and CDR2 as SNEGSKA (reference sequence). The V and J ends lost 6 bases and 3 bases respectively, with 6 bases between them. CDR3 in DNA: TGCAGTGCCGCTTACTACGAGCAGTACTTC. This translates into CSAAYYEQYF.

This clone was seen a handful of times. The rearrangement joins TRBV12-3 or TRBV12-4 to TRBJ2-1; D gene uncertain. Trimming removed 2 bases at V and 8 bases at J, with 10 bases between. The CDR3 runs to 13 residues. The CDR3 protein is CASSLSVVDEQFF. CDR3 bases: TGTGCCAGCAGTTTATCCGTCGTGGATGAGCAGTTCTTC.

This clone was seen repeatedly, ten times or more. The V gene is TRBV20-1, the J gene TRBJ2-7; 14 bases fit TRBD2. Per germline, CDR1 DFQATT and CDR2 SNEGSKA (reference sequence). The CDR3 runs 16 residues. V shed 5 bases and J 1 base; nucleotides not matched to a gene: 7. CDR3 loop: CSAPRGTSGSSYEQYF. The DNA for the CDR3 is TGCAGTGCTCCCCGGGGGACTAGCGGGAGTTCCTACGAGCAGTACTTC.

Ten or more counts support this clone. This chain joins TRBV25-1 and TRBJ2-3; 8 nucleotides align to TRBD2. Germline CDR1 is MGHDK and CDR2 is SYGVNS. The CDR3 covers 15 residues. The trim removed 3 bases at V and 0 bases at J, leaving 2 bases unmatched. The CDR3 here is CASSDPSGSTDTQYF. The DNA of the CDR3 is TGTGCCAGCAGTGACCCTAGCGGGAGCACAGATACGCAGTATTTT.

This clone occurred a few times. A read error may be the cause here, since a much bigger clone is one base away. V is TRBV5-1 and J is TRBJ2-7; 7 bases are shared with TRBD1. The CDR3 has 15 residues. Per the germline V gene, CDR1 is SGHRS and CDR2 is YFSETQ. For the CDR3, the DNA is TGCGCCAACAGCTCGCGGACCGGGACAGTAGGAGAGCAGTACTTC. Residues: CANSSRTGTVGEQYF.

This sequence joins TRBV12-3 or TRBV12-4 and TRBJ1-5; D might be TRBD1 (5 bases). V dropped 4 bases and J dropped 14 bases, with 21 bases sitting between them. The CDR3 loop spans 14 amino acids. The CDR3 loop reads CASSSGTEGQPKHF. In DNA form, the CDR3 reads TGTGCCAGCAGTTCCGGGACCGAGGGGCAGCCGAAGCATTTT.

Remarks on this clone: A much larger clone lies a single base off, so this may be a read error. Additional DNA sequences in this sample encode the identical CDR3. The V call is TRBV6-1, the J call TRBJ2-3; TRBD1 agrees at 7 bases. The CDR3 length is 14 residues. Trimming took 7 bases from V and 2 from J; bases not matched to a gene: 6. CDR1 and CDR2 from the germline V gene are MNHNS and SASEGT. Written as DNA, the CDR3 is TGTGCCAGCAAGCTGACAGGGCACACAGATACGCAGTATTTT. The encoded protein is CASKLTGHTDTQYF.

V usage is TRBV28 and J usage is TRBJ2-1; no clear D. V was shortened by 1 base and J by 6 bases, with 4 bases between the two germline ends. Germline V gene data show CDR1 as MDHEN and CDR2 as SYDVKM. This CDR3 contains 12 residues. CDR3 sequence: CASSLLGNEQFF. The CDR3 coding sequence is TGTGCCAGCAGTTTATTAGGCAATGAGCAGTTCTTC.

At least ten counts were recorded for this clone. This chain links TRBV5-6 with TRBJ2-7; TRBD2 is a possible D gene (5 bases). The V gene lost 5 bases and the J gene lost 3 bases, with 12 bases spanning the gap. The CDR3 totals 13 residues. Germline lookup yields CDR1 SGHDT and CDR2 YYEEEE. The CDR3: CASRSTILYEQYF. The DNA of the CDR3 is TGTGCCAGCAGATCGACTATCCTCTACGAGCAGTACTTC.

The chain recombines TRBV7-4 with TRBJ1-5, with D perhaps matching TRBD1 (5 bases). Trimming pared 2 bases from V and 2 bases from J, leaving 13 bases between. Germline V CDR1 and CDR2: SGHVT, SQSDAQ. The CDR3 is 16 amino acids. DNA for the CDR3: TGTGCCAGCAGCTTAAGGTCCTGCAGGGGCAATCAGCCCCAGCATTTT. It specifies CASSLRSCRGNQPQHF.

There are many counts of this clone. This may be a read error: a much more frequent sequence differs by one nucleotide. J is TRBJ2-1 and V is TRBV6-1, with 11 positions matching TRBD1. The CDR3 length is 15 residues. Per the germline V gene, CDR1 is MNHNS and CDR2 is SASEGT. CDR3 in DNA: TGTGCCGGCAGGGGACAGGGGGTAACCTACAATGAGCAGTTCTTC. Translation gives CAGRGQGVTYNEQFF.